These 11 T cell receptor beta chains were sequenced from one sample in a study of response to subunit inactivated influenza vaccine. TCRdb fed the RT-PCR reads into MiXCR, producing one record per CDR3 protein. The sample has hundreds of thousands of distinct CDR3 sequences, roughly 18% seen once. The sample was PBMCs from blood, taken more than 4 days after vaccination. Receptors originate from a man over 45 who received an inactivated influenza vaccine.

The chain employs TRBV20-1 and TRBJ2-7, with 8 bases identical to TRBD2. The J segment lost 3 bases and the V segment lost 0 bases, leaving 10 bases of the junction unmatched. CDR1 DFQATT and CDR2 SNEGSKA come from the germline V gene (reference sequence). The CDR3 runs to 16 residues. In DNA form, the CDR3 reads TGCAGTGCTAGAGAGACTAGAAGCGGGAGTGGCTACGAGCAGTACTTC. It codes for CSARETRSGSGYEQYF.

The chain combines TRBV20-1 with TRBJ2-1, with a possible D match to TRBD1 (6 bases). V was pared by 6 bases and J by 2 bases, with 14 bases between. CDR3 size: 14 residues. Looked up from germline, CDR1 is DFQATT and CDR2 is SNEGSKA (reference sequence). Here the CDR3 reads CSAAKGTPYNEQFF. The CDR3 nucleotides read TGCAGTGCCGCTAAGGGGACACCCTACAATGAGCAGTTCTTC.

In its sample, this clonotype was seen a few times. The J gene is TRBJ1-5, the V gene TRBV4-1, with unresolved D. Per the germline V gene, CDR1 is MGHRA and CDR2 is YSYEKL. The CDR3 has 16 amino acids. Trimming pared 4 bases from V and 0 bases from J, leaving 13 bases between. The CDR3 bases are TGCGCCAGCAGCCTCTGGCCGGGAAATAGCAATCAGCCCCAGCATTTT. Translated, it gives CASSLWPGNSNQPQHF.

This clonotype occurred a few times. This sequence joins TRBV5-1 and TRBJ2-3; 7 bases fit TRBD2. CDR1 and CDR2 from the germline V gene are SGHRS and YFSETQ. The CDR3 spans 14 residues. V lost 1 base to trimming and J lost 6 bases; unmatched junction nucleotides: 5. The CDR3 reads CASSLTREGDTQYF. Written as DNA, the CDR3 is TGCGCCAGCAGCTTGACCAGGGAGGGGGATACGCAGTATTTT.

This clonotype was recorded only once. V and J are TRBV4-1 and TRBJ1-4; 8 bases fit TRBD1. This CDR3 has 17 residues. Trimming took 0 bases from V and 3 from J; bases not matched to a gene: 6. The V gene's germline CDR1 is MGHRA and CDR2 YSYEKL. CDR3 sequence reads: CASSQEDPGQANEKLFF. The CDR3 nucleotides are TGCGCCAGCAGCCAAGAGGACCCGGGACAGGCTAATGAAAAACTGTTTTTT.

This clonotype turned up a few times. This chain uses TRBV20-1 with TRBJ2-7; D might be TRBD1 (5 bases). Trimming took off 0 bases at V and 0 bases at J, with 12 bases between the two ends. Germline CDR1 DFQATT, CDR2 SNEGSKA (reference sequence). The CDR3 contains 15 residues. CDR3 in amino acids: CSARDNRTSSYEQYF. In DNA form, the CDR3 reads TGCAGTGCTAGAGATAACAGGACAAGCTCCTACGAGCAGTACTTC.

The chain links TRBV12-3 or TRBV12-4 to TRBJ1-1, with D possibly being TRBD1 (5 bases). The CDR3 sequence is 15 residues long. Trimming removed 2 bases from V and 0 bases from J, with 10 bases in between. The CDR3 region has the DNA TGTGCCAGCAGTTTATCCGGGACTTTGAACACTGAAGCTTTCTTT. This gives the protein CASSLSGTLNTEAFF.

The chain combines TRBV29-1 with TRBJ2-1; D not resolved. Per the germline V gene, CDR1 is SQVTM and CDR2 is ANQGSEA. CDR3 length: 14 amino acids. CDR3 sequence reads: CSSTYGSSYNEQFF. CDR3 in DNA: TGCAGTTCTACGTACGGTAGCTCCTACAATGAGCAGTTCTTC.

This clonotype was counted between two and nine times. This chain uses TRBV20-1 with TRBJ2-7; 15 nucleotides match TRBD2. Looked up from germline, CDR1 is DFQATT and CDR2 is SNEGSKA (reference sequence). The CDR3 has 15 amino acids. V shed 3 bases and J 4 bases; nucleotides not matched to a gene: 4. CDR3 bases: TGCAGTGCTAGTGATGGGACTAGCGGGAGGTACGAGCAGTACTTC. It specifies CSASDGTSGRYEQYF.

This clonotype has a handful of counts. The chain recombines TRBV24-1 with TRBJ2-2, with D possibly matching TRBD1 (6 bases). CDR1 is KGHDR, CDR2 SFDVKD, per germline. The CDR3 runs 15 residues. Deletions cut 5 bases from V and 6 bases from J, with 15 bases between. The CDR3 DNA reads as TGTGCCACCAGTGCCCCAACAGGGTCCTCCGGGGAGCTGTTTTTT. Translating it yields CATSAPTGSSGELFF.

The table lists this clonotype with a count of one. V and J are TRBV11-3 and TRBJ2-2; tentatively, D is TRBD2 (5 bases). The germline V gene encodes CDR1 SGHNT and CDR2 YENEEA. The CDR3 totals 14 residues. Trimming stripped 0 bases from V and 6 bases from J, with 8 bases between. The CDR3: CASSLDGSAGELFF. In DNA, the CDR3 is TGTGCCAGCAGCTTAGATGGGAGCGCCGGGGAGCTGTTTTTT.